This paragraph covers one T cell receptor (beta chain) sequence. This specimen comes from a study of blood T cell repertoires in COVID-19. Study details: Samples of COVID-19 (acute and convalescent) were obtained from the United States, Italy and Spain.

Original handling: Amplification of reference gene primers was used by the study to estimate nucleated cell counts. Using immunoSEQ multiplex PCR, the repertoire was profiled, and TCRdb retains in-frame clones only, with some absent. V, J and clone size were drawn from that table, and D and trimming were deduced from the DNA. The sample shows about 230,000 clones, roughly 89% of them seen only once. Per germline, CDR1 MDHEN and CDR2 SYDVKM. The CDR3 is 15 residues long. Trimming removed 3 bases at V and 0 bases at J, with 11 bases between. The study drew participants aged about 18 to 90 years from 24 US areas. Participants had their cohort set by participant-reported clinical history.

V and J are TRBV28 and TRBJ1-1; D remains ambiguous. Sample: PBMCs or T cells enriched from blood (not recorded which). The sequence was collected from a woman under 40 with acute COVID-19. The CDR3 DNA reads TGTGCCAGCAGTTTCCCGAGGGCAGTGAACACTGAAGCTTTCTTT. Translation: CASSFPRAVNTEAFF.